This TCR beta chain was retrieved from a study of CD8 T cell repertoires and HIV-1 epitope variants. General study findings and limits: Only beta chains were identified, marking proliferation to antigen, not function. The TAALDMSHF plasma variant had no responses, unlike KF9 (roughly 5 clonotypes) and HW9 (one).

Clones were read by immunoSEQ multiplex PCR, and TCRdb kept only the in-frame ones, dropping some. The data contain about 5,600 clones, around 60% of them seen just once; the ten biggest clones take up around 40%. Germline V gene sequence: CDR1 SGHVS, CDR2 FNYEAQ. This CDR3 is built from 13 residues. The V end was cut by 3 bases, the J end by 3 bases, with 9 bases between. About this clone: Its antigen is still unknown.

Sequenced material: cultured CD8+ T cells derived from PBMCs. The chain uses TRBV7-6 and TRBJ2-7; D remains ambiguous. This clonotype originated in a male donor with HIV. CDR3 amino acids: CASSLDRSYEQYF. The CDR3 DNA is TGTGCCAGCAGCTTGGACCGTAGCTACGAGCAGTACTTC.